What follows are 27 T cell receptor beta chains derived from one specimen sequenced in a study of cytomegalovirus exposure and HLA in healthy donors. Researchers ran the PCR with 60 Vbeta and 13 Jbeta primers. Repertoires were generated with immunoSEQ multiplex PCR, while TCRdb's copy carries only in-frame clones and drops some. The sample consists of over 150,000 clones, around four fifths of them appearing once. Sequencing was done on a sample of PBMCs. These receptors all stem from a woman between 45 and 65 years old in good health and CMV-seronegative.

The CDR3 loop is CASSRDRDNGYTF. CDR3 sequence (DNA): TGTGCCAGCAGCCGCGACAGGGATAATGGCTACACCTTC. The rearrangement links TRBV7-9 to TRBJ1-2; TRBD1 matches 7 bases. The J segment lost 6 bases and the V segment lost 5 bases, leaving 6 bases of the junction unmatched. This CDR3 has 13 residues. CDR1 and CDR2 (germline): SEHNR, FQNEAQ (reference sequence).

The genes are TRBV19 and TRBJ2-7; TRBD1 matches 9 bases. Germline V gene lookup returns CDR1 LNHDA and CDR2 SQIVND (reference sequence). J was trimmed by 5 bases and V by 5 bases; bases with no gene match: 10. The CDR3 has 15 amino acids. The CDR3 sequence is CASSYGGTGKNEQYF. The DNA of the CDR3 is TGTGCCAGTAGTTATGGGGGGACAGGGAAGAACGAGCAGTACTTC.

CDR3 residues: CASCGQDQETQYF. The CDR3 bases are TGTGCCAGCTGCGGACAGGACCAAGAGACCCAGTACTTC. The chain links TRBV18 to TRBJ2-5, with 7 bases identical to TRBD1. This CDR3 has 13 residues. The V gene end was trimmed by 7 bases and the J gene end by 0 bases; junction bases not matched to a gene: 2. CDR1 KGHSH and CDR2 LQKENI come from the germline V gene.

The CDR3 loop is CASSTLSRRGNEQFF. For the CDR3, the DNA is TGTGCCAGCAGTACACTCAGCCGTCGAGGGAATGAGCAGTTCTTC. The gene calls are TRBV25-1 and TRBJ2-1, with D possibly TRBD2 on 5 matching bases. Trimming left V 5 bases short and J 7 bases short, with 18 bases between. From germline, CDR1 is MGHDK and CDR2 SYGVNS. This CDR3 spans 15 amino acids.

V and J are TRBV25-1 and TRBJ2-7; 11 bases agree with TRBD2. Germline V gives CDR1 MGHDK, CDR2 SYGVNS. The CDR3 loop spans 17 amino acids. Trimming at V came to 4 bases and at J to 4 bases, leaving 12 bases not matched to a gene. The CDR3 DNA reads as TGTGCCAGCAGTGGAACCGGGACTAGCGGCGGACAGTACGAGCAGTACTTC. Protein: CASSGTGTSGGQYEQYF.

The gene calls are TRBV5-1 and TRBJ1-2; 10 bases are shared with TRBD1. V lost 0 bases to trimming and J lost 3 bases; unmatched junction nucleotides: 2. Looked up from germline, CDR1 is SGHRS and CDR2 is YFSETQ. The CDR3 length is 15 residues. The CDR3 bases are TGCGCCAGCAGCTTGGTGACAGGGGGCGACTATGGCTACACCTTC. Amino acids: CASSLVTGGDYGYTF.

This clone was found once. The CDR3 nucleotides are TGTGCCAGCAGCTACGGGGGGGGGATGGACTATGGCTACACCTTC. Protein sequence: CASSYGGGMDYGYTF. V is TRBV5-8 and J is TRBJ1-2; a possible D gene is TRBD1 (5 bases). The V and J ends lost 3 bases and 3 bases respectively, with 15 bases between them. The CDR3 runs to 15 residues. Germline-derived CDR1 and CDR2 are SGHTS and YDEGEE.

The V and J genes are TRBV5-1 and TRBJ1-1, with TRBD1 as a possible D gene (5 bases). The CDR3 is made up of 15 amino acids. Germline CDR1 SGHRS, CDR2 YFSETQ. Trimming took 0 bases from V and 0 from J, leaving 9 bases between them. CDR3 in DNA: TGCGCCAGCAGCTTGGAAGGGGCCATGAACACTGAAGCTTTCTTT. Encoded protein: CASSLEGAMNTEAFF.

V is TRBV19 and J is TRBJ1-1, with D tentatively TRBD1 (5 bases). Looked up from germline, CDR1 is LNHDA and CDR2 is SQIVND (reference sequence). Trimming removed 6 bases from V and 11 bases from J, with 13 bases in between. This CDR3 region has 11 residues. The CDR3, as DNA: TGTGCCAGTAGGACAGTCTCCGGTGCTTTCTTT. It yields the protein CASRTVSGAFF. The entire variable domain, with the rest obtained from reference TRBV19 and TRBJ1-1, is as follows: DGGITQSPKYLFRKEGQNVTLSCEQNLNHDAMYWYRQDPGQGLRLIYYSQIVNDFQKGDIAEGYSVSREKKESFPLTVTSAQKNPTAFYLCASRTVSGAFFGQGTRLTVV.

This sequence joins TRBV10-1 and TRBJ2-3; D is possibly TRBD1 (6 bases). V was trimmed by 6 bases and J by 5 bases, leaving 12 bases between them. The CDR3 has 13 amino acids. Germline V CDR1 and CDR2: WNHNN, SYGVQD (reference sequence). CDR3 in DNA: TGCGCCAGCAGAGCAACACAGGGAGATACGCAGTATTTT. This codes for CASRATQGDTQYF.

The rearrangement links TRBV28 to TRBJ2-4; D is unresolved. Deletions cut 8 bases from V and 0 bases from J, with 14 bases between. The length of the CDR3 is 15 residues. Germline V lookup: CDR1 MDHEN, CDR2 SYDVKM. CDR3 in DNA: TGTGCCAGCGTCGGAGCCCCAGTAGCCAAAAACATTCAGTACTTC. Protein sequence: CASVGAPVAKNIQYF.

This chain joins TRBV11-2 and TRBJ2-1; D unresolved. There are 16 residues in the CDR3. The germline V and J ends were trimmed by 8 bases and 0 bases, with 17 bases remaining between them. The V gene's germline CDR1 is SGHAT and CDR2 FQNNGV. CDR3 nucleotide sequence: TGTGCCAGCGACGAGGTAATCCTAAGCTCCTACAATGAGCAGTTCTTC. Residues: CASDEVILSSYNEQFF.

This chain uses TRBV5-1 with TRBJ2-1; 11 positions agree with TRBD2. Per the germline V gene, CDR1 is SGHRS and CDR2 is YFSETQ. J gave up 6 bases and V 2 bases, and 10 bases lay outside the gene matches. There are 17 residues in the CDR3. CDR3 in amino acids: CASSFTTSGIAANEQFF. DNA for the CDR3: TGCGCCAGCAGCTTTACGACTAGCGGGATCGCTGCCAATGAGCAGTTCTTC.

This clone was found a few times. Here the CDR3 DNA reads TGTGCCAGCAAGTTTGGACAGGGTGGCACTGAAGCTTTCTTT. Its protein product is CASKFGQGGTEAFF. The V call is TRBV6-5, the J call TRBJ1-1; 8 bases match TRBD1. Trimming at V came to 7 bases and at J to 4 bases, leaving 8 bases not matched to a gene. The CDR3 is 14 residues long. Germline V gene data show CDR1 as MNHEY and CDR2 as SVGAGI.

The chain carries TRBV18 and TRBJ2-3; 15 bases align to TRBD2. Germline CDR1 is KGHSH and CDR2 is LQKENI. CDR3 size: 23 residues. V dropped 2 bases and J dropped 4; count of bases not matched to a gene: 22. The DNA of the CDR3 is TGTGCCAGCTCACCAATGGGGTCTTTCGGACTAGCGGGGGGGCCGTTTCGACCAGATACGCAGTATTTT. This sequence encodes CASSPMGSFGLAGGPFRPDTQYF.

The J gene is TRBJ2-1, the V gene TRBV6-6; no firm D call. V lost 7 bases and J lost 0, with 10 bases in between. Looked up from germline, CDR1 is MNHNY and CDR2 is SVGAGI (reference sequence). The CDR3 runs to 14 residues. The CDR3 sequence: CASKPEYSYNEQFF. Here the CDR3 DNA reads TGTGCCAGCAAGCCCGAATACTCCTACAATGAGCAGTTCTTC.

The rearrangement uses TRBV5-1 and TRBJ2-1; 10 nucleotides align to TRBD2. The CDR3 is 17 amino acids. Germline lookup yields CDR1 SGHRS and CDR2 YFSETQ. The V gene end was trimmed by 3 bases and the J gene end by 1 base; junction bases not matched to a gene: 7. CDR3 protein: CASSSSLAGESYNEQFF. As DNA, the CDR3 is TGCGCCAGCAGCTCCTCCCTAGCGGGAGAATCCTACAATGAGCAGTTCTTC.

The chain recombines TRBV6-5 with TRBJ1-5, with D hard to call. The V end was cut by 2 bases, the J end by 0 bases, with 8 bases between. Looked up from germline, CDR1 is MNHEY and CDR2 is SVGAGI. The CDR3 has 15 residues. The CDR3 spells CASSYGLYSNQPQHF. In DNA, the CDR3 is TGTGCCAGCAGTTACGGCCTGTATAGCAATCAGCCCCAGCATTTT.

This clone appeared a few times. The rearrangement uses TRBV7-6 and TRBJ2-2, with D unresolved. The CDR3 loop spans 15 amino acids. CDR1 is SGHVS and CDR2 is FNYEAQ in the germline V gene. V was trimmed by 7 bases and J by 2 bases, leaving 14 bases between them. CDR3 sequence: CASKSSLINTGELFF. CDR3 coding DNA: TGTGCCAGCAAGAGTAGCCTTATTAACACCGGGGAGCTGTTTTTT.

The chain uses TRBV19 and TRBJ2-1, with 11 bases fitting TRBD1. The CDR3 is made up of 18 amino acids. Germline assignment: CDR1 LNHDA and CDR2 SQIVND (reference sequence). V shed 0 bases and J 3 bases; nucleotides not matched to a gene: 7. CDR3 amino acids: CASSIDGGQGGYYNEQFF. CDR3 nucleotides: TGTGCCAGTAGTATAGATGGGGGACAGGGGGGGTACTACAATGAGCAGTTCTTC.

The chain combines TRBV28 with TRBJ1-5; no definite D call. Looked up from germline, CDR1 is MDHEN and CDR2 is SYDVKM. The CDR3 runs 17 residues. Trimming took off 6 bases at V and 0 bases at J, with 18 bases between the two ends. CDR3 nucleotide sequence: TGTGCCAGCAGCCGACCGGGGAAAACTTATAGCAATCAGCCCCAGCATTTT. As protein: CASSRPGKTYSNQPQHF.

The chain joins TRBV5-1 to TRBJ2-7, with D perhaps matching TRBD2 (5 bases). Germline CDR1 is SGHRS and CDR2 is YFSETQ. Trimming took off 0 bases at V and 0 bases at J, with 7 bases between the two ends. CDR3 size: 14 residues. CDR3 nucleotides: TGCGCCAGCAGCTTGGACGGACTCTCCTACGAGCAGTACTTC. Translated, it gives CASSLDGLSYEQYF.

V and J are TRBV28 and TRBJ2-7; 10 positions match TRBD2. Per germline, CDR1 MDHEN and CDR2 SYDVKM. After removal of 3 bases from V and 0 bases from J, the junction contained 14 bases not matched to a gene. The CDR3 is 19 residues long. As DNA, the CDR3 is TGTGCCAGCAGTTTGCCCCTTGGAGGGCTAGCGGGAGACTCCTACGAGCAGTACTTC. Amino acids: CASSLPLGGLAGDSYEQYF. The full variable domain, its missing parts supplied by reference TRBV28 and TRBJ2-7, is DVKVTQSSRYLVKRTGEKVFLECVQDMDHENMFWYRQDPGLGLRLIYFSYDVKMKEKGDIPEGYSVSREKKERFSLILESASTNQTSMYLCASSLPLGGLAGDSYEQYFGPGTRLTVT.

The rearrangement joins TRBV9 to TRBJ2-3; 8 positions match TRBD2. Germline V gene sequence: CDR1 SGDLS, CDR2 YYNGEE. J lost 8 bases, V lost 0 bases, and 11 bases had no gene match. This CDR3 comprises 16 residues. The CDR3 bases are TGTGCCAGCAGCGTAGGTGGGCTAGCGGGTCGAGCTACGCAGTATTTT. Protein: CASSVGGLAGRATQYF.

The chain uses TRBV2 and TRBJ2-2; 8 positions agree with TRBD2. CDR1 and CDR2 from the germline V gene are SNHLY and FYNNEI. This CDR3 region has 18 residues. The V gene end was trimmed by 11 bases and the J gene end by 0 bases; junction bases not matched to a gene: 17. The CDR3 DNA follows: TGTGCCGCAGGTTGGGCTAGCGGGCCTATCGCGAACACCGGGGAGCTGTTTTTT. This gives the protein CAAGWASGPIANTGELFF.

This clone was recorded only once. The CDR3 sequence is CASSPAPGQVTYEQYF. CDR3 in DNA: TGCGCCAGCAGCCCGGCACCGGGACAAGTTACCTACGAGCAGTACTTC. The chain is built from TRBV4-3 and TRBJ2-7, with D possibly matching TRBD1 (6 bases). This CDR3 has 16 amino acids. V dropped 4 bases and J dropped 2 bases, with 18 bases sitting between them. Looked up from germline, CDR1 is LGHNA and CDR2 is YSLEER.

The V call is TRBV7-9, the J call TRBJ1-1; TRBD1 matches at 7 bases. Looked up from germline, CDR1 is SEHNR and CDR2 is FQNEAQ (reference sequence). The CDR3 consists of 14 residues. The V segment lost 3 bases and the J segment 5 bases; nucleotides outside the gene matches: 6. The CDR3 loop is CASSFEGAPTEAFF. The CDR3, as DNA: TGTGCCAGCAGCTTCGAGGGGGCGCCTACTGAAGCTTTCTTT.